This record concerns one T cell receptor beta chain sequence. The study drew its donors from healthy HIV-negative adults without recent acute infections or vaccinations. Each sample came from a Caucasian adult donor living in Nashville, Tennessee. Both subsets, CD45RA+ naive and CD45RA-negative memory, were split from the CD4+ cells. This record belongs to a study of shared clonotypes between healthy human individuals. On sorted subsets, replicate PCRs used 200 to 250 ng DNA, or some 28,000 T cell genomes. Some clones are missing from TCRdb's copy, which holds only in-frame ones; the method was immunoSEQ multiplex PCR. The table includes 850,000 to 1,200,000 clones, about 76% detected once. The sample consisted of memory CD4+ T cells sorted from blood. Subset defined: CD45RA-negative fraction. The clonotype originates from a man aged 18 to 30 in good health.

CDR3 nucleotide sequence: TGTGCCAGCAGTCAAGACAGGGGCGGTGGCTACACCTTC. Translation: CASSQDRGGGYTF. The gene calls are TRBV11-2 and TRBJ1-2; 8 nucleotides agree with TRBD1. The germline V gene encodes CDR1 SGHAT and CDR2 FQNNGV. Trimming at V came to 6 bases and at J to 7 bases, leaving 7 bases not matched to a gene. The length of the CDR3 is 13 residues.